The present T cell receptor (beta chain) was sequenced within a study of T cell responses to AZD1222 COVID-19 vaccine. Libraries were prepared by immunoSEQ multiplex PCR; TCRdb keeps only in-frame clonotypes and omits some of them. The data contain about 200,000 clones, more than 80% of them singletons. Comments on this clone: Its antigen is not known.

General study results and limits: The sample set comprised mostly white British donors with more females, and clonal diversity was possibly underestimated. Nearly half of spike-specific TCRs reportedly go after variant regions that carry no mutations.

The sequenced sample was peripheral blood, obtained 28 days after the second dose of the MenACWY control vaccine. The TCR originated in an adult who received the MenACWY meningococcal vaccine as a control.

As DNA, the CDR3 is TGTGCCAGCAGCACGTCGAGGGCTGGGGCCAACGTCCTGACTTTC. It is translated as CASSTSRAGANVLTF. V usage is TRBV7-3 and J usage is TRBJ2-6; D might be TRBD2 (5 bases). CDR1 SGHTA and CDR2 FQGTGA come from the germline V gene. V shed 5 bases and J shed 2 bases, with 10 bases lying between them. This CDR3 spans 15 amino acids. Using reference TRBV7-3 and TRBJ2-6 for the parts outside the CDR3, the full variable domain is GAGVSQTPSNKVTEKGKYVELRCDPISGHTALYWYRQSLGQGPEFLIYFQGTGAADDSGLPNDRFFAVRPEGSVSTLKIQRTERGDSAVYLCASSTSRAGANVLTFGAGSRLTVL.